The subject of this entry is one TCR delta chain. Given a far larger clone just one base away, this is likely a sequencing read error. The data were taken from a study of gammadelta T cells in human blood. This CDR3 is 14 amino acids long. The germline V gene encodes CDR1 GEAIGNYY and CDR2 EKD. TCRdb re-called the RT-PCR reads through CATT. In the table there are about 770 delta-chain clones, around 53% of which are singletons. The sequence was obtained from a human donor. The chain carries TRDV2 and TRDJ1; the match to TRDD3 covers 8 bases. Source material: Vgamma9Vdelta2 gamma-delta T cells from infant blood. In DNA, the CDR3 is TGTGCCCGTGACGTACTGGGGGACACCGATAAACTCATCTTT. Translated: CARDVLGDTDKLIF.